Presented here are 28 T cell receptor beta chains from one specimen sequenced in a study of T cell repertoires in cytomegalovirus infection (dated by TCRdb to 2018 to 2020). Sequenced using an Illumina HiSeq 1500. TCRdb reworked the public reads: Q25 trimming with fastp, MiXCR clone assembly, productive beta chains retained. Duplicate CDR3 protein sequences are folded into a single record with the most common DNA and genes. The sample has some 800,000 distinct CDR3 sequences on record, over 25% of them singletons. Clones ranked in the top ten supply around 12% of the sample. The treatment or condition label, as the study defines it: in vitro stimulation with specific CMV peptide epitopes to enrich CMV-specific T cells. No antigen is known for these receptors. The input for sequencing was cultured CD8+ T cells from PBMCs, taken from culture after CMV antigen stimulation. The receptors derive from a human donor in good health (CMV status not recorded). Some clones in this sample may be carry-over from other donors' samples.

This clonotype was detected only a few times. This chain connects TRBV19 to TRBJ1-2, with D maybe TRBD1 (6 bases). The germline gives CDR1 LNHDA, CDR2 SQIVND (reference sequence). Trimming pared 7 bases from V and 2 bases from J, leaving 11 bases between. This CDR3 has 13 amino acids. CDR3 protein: CASNPGANYGYTF. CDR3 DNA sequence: TGTGCCAGTAATCCAGGGGCGAACTATGGCTACACCTTC.

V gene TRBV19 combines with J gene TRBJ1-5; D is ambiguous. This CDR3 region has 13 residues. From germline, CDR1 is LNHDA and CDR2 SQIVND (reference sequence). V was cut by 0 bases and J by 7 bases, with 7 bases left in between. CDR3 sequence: CASSIEPYQPQHF. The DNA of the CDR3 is TGTGCCAGTAGTATAGAACCTTACCAGCCCCAGCATTTT.

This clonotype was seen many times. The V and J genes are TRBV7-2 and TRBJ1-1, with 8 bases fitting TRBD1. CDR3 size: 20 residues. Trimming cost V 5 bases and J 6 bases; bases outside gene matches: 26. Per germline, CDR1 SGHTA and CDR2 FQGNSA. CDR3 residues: CASSVISVQDRVKISAEAFF. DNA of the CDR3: TGTGCCAGCAGCGTCATTTCGGTTCAGGACAGGGTGAAAATATCCGCTGAAGCTTTCTTT.

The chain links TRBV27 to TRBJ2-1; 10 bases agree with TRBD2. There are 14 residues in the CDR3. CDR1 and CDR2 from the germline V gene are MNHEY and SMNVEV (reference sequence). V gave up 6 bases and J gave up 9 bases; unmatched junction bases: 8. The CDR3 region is CASSASGGFPEQFF. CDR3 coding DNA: TGTGCCAGCAGCGCTAGCGGGGGATTTCCTGAGCAGTTCTTC.

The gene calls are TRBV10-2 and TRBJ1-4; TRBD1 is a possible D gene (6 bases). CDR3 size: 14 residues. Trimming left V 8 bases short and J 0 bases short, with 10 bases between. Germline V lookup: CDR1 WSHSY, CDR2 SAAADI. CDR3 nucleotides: TGCGCCAGCGGAGCAGGGGCAACTAATGAAAAACTGTTTTTT. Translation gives CASGAGATNEKLFF.

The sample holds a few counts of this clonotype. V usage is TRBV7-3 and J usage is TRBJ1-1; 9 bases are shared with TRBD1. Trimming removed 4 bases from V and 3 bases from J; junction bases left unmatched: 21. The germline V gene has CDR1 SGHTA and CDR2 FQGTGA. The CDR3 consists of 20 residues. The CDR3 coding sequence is TGTGCCAGCAGCTCTCTTGGGGGGGACAGGGAGCGTTCAACTGACACTGAAGCTTTCTTT. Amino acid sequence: CASSSLGGDRERSTDTEAFF.

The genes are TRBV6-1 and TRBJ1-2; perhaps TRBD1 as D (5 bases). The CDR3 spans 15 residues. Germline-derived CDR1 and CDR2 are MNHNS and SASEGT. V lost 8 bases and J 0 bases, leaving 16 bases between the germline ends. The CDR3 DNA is TGTGCCAGCGGTTTCGCCACAGGACCTAACTATGGCTACACCTTC. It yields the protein CASGFATGPNYGYTF.

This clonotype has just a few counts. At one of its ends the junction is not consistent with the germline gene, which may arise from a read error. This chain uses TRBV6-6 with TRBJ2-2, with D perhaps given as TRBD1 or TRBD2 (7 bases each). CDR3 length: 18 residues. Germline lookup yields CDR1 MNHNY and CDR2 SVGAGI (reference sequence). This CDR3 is CASSHSFRGGGNPGELFF. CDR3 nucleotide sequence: TGTGCCAGCAGTCACTCCTTTAGGGGAGGGGGCAACCCCGGGGAGCTGTTTTTT.

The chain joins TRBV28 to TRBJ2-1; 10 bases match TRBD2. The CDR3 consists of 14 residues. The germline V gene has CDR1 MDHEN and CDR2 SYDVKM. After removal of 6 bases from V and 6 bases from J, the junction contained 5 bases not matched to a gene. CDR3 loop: CASRASGGPNEQFF. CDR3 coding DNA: TGTGCCAGCAGGGCTAGCGGGGGACCCAATGAGCAGTTCTTC.

CDR3 loop: CASSDTGGARETQYF. CDR3 DNA sequence: TGTGCCAGCAGCGATACGGGGGGGGCCAGAGAGACCCAGTACTTC. The rearrangement links TRBV9 to TRBJ2-5; 8 nucleotides match TRBD2. CDR1 SGDLS and CDR2 YYNGEE come from the germline V gene. CDR3 length: 15 residues. V lost 3 bases and J lost 4; bases outside the gene matches: 8.

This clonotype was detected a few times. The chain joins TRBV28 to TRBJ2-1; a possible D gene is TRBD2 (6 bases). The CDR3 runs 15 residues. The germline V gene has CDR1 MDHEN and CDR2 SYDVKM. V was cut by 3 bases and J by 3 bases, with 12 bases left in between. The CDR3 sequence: CASSFGTSIYNEQFF. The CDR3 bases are TGTGCCAGCAGTTTTGGAACTAGCATCTACAATGAGCAGTTCTTC. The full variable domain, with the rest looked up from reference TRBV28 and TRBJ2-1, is DVKVTQSSRYLVKRTGEKVFLECVQDMDHENMFWYRQDPGLGLRLIYFSYDVKMKEKGDIPEGYSVSREKKERFSLILESASTNQTSMYLCASSFGTSIYNEQFFGPGTRLTVL.

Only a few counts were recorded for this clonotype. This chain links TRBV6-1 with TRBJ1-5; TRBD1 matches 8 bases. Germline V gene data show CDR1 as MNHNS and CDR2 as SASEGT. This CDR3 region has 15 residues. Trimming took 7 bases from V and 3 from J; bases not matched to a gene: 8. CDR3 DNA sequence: TGTGCCAGCATCAAGGGGACAGGCCTCAATCAGCCCCAGCATTTT. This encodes CASIKGTGLNQPQHF.

The CDR3 protein is CSCPGLMNTEAFF. The CDR3, as DNA: TGCAGCTGCCCGGGCCTCATGAACACTGAAGCTTTCTTT. This chain joins TRBV29-1 and TRBJ1-1, with unresolved D. CDR3 size: 13 residues. Looked up from germline, CDR1 is SQVTM and CDR2 is ANQGSEA. V shed 8 bases and J shed 0 bases, with 13 bases lying between them.

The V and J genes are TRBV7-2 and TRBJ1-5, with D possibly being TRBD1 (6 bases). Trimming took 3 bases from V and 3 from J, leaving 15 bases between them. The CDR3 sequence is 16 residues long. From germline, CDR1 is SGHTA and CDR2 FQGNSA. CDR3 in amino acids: CASSFYAGADNQPQHF. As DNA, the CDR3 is TGTGCCAGCAGCTTTTACGCGGGGGCGGACAATCAGCCCCAGCATTTT.

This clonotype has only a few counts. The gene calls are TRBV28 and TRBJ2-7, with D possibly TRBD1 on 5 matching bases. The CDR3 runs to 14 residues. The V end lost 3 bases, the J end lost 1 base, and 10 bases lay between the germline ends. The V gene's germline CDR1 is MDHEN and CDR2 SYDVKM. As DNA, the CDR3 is TGTGCCAGCAGTTTTTATGGGGCTTCCTACGAGCAGTACGTC. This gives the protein CASSFYGASYEQYV.

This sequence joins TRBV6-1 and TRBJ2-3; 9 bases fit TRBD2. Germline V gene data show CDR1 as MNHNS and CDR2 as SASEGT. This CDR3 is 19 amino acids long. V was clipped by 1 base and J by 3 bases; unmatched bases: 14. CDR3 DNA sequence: TGTGCCAGCAGTGAAGGACGGCGGGGGGGCCATTTAAGGACAGATACGCAGTATTTT. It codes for CASSEGRRGGHLRTDTQYF.

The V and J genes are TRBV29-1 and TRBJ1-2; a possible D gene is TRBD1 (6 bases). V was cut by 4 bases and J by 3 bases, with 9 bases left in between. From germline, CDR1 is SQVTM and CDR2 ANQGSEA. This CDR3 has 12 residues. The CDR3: CSVVGGDYGYTF. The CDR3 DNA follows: TGCAGCGTTGTAGGGGGGGACTATGGCTACACCTTC. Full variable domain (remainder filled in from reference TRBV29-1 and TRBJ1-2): SAVISQKPSRDICQRGTSLTIQCQVDSQVTMMFWYRQQPGQSLTLIATANQGSEATYESGFVIDKFPISRPNLTFSTLTVSNMSPEDSSIYLCSVVGGDYGYTFGSGTRLTVV.

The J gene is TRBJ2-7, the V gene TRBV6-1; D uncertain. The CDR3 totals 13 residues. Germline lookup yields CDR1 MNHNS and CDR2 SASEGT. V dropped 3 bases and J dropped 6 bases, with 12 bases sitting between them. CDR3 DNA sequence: TGTGCCAGCAGTGATTGCCTCTTGTGCGAGCAGTACTTC. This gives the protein CASSDCLLCEQYF.

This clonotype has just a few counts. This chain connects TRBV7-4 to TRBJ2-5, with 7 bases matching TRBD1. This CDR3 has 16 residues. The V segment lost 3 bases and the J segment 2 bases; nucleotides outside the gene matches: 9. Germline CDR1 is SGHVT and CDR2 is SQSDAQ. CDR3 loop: CASSFFRDSLQETQYF. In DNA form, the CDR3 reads TGTGCCAGCAGCTTTTTCAGGGACAGTCTACAAGAGACCCAGTACTTC. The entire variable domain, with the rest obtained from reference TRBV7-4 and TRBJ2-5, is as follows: GAGVSQSPRYKVAKRGRDVALRCDSISGHVTLYWYRQTLGQGSEVLTYSQSDAQRDKSGRPSGRFSAERPERSVSTLKIQRTEQGDSAVYLCASSFFRDSLQETQYFGPGTRLLVL.

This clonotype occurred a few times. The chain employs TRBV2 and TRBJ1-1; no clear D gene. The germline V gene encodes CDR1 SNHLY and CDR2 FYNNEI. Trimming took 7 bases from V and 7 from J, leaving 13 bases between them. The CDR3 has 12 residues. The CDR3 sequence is CASKGGPNEAFF. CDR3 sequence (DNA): TGTGCCAGCAAGGGAGGGCCCAATGAAGCTTTCTTT.

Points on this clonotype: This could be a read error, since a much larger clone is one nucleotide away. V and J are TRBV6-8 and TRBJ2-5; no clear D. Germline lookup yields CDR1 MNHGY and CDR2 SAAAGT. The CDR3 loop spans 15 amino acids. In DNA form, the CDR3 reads TGTGCCAGCAATTACTTCCAGGCAGGAGCGGAGACCCAGTACTTC. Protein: CASNYFQAGAETQYF.

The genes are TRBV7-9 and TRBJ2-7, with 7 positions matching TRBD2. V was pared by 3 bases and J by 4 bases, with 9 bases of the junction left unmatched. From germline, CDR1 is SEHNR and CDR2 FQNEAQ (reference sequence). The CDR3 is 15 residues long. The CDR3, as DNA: TGTGCCAGCAGCTTCGAGGGTAGCGGGCCTTACGAGCAGTACGTC. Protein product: CASSFEGSGPYEQYV.

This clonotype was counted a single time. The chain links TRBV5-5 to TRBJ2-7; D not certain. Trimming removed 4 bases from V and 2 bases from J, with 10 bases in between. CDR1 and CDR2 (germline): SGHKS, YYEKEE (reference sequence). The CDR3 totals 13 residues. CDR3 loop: CASSLHGPYEQYV. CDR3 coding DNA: TGTGCCAGCAGCCTCCACGGCCCCTACGAGCAGTACGTC.

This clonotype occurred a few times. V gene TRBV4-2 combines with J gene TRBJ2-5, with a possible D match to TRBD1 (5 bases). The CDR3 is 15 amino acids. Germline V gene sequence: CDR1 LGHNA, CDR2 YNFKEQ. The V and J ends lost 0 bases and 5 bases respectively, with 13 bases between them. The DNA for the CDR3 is TGTGCCAGCAGCCAAGATTGGGGCCAGTGGGAGACCCAGTACTTC. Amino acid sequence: CASSQDWGQWETQYF.

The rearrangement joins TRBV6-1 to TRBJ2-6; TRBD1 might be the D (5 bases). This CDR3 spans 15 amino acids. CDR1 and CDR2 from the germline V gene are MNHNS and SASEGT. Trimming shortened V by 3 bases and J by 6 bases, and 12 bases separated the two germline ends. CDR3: CASSDPGRLANVLTF. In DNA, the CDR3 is TGTGCCAGCAGTGATCCAGGGCGTTTGGCCAACGTCCTGACTTTC.

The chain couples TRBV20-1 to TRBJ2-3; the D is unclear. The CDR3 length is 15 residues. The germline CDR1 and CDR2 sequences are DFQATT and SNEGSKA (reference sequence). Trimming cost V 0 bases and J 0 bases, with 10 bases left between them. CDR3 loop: CSAREGVYSTDTQYF. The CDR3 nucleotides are TGCAGTGCTAGAGAAGGCGTCTACAGCACAGATACGCAGTATTTT.

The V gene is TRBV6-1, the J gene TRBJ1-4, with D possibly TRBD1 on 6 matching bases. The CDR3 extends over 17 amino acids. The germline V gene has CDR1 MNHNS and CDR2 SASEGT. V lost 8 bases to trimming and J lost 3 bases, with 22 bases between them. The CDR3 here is CASLDRREGRANEKLFF. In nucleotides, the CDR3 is TGTGCCAGCCTTGACAGGAGGGAAGGAAGGGCTAATGAAAAACTGTTTTTT.

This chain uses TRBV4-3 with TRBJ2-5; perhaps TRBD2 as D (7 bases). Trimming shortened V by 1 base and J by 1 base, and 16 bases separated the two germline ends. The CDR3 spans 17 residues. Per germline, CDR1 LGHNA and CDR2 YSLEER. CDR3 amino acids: CASSQVLAGALQETQYF. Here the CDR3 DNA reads TGCGCCAGCAGCCAAGTGCTGGCGGGGGCCCTCCAAGAGACCCAGTACTTC.